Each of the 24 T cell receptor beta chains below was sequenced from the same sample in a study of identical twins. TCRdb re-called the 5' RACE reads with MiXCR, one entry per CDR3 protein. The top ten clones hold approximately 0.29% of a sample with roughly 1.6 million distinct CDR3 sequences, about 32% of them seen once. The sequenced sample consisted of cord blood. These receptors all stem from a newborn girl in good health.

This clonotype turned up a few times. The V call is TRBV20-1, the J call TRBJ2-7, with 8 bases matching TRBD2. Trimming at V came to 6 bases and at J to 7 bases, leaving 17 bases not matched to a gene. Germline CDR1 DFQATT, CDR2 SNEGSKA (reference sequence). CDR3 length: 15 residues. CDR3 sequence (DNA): TGCAGTGCCCAGAACGGGGGGGGCCGGGGCAATGAGCAGTACTTC. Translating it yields CSAQNGGGRGNEQYF.

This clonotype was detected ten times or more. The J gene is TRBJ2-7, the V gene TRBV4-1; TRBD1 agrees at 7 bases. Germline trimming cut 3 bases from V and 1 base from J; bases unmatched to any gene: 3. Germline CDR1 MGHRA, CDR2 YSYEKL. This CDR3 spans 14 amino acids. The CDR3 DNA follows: TGCGCCAGCAGCCATCGACAGGGTTCCTACGAGCAGTACTTC. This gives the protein CASSHRQGSYEQYF.

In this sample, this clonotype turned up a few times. CDR3: CASSRPRLAGGNEQFF. DNA for the CDR3: TGTGCCAGCAGTCGCCCCCGGCTAGCGGGAGGCAATGAGCAGTTCTTC. The rearrangement links TRBV6-2 or TRBV6-3 to TRBJ2-1; 11 bases are a match to TRBD2. The CDR3 has 16 residues. The germline V gene has CDR1 MNHEY and CDR2 SVGEGT. V lost 5 bases to trimming and J lost 6 bases; unmatched junction nucleotides: 9.

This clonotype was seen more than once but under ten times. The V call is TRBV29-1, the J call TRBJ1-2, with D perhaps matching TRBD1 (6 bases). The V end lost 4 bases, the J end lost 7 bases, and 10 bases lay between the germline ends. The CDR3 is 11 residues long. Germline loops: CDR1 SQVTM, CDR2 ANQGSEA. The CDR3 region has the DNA TGCAGCGTTGGGGGGGGCCCTGGCTACACCTTC. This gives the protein CSVGGGPGYTF.

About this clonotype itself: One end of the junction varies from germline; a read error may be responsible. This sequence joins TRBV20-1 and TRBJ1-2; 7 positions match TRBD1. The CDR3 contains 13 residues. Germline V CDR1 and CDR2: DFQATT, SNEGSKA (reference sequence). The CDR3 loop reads CSAREGAEYGYTF. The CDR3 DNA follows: TGCAGTGCGAGAGAGGGGGCGGAGTATGGCTACACCTTC.

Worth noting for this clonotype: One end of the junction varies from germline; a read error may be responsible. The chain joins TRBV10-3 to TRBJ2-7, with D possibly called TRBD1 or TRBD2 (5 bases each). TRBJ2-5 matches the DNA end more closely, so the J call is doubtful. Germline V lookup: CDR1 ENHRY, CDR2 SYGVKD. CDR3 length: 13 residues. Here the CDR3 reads CAVRESVRETQYF. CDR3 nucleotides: TGTGCCGTCAGGGAGAGCGTCCGAGAGACCCAGTACTTC.

CDR3 region: CASRPRGQGAYEQFF. As DNA, the CDR3 is TGTGCCAGCAGACCTAGGGGACAGGGGGCCTACGAGCAGTTCTTC. The chain recombines TRBV2 with TRBJ2-1; TRBD1 matches 12 bases. Germline CDR1 reads SNHLY; CDR2 reads FYNNEI. The trim removed 6 bases at V and 10 bases at J, leaving 10 bases unmatched. The CDR3 is 15 residues long.

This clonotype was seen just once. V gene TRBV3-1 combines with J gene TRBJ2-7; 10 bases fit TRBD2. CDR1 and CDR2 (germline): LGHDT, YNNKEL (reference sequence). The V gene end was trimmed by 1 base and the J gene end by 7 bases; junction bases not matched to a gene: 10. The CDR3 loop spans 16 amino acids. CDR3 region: CASSQGASGSRNEQYF. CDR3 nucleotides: TGTGCCAGCAGCCAAGGGGCTAGCGGGAGTAGAAATGAGCAGTACTTC.

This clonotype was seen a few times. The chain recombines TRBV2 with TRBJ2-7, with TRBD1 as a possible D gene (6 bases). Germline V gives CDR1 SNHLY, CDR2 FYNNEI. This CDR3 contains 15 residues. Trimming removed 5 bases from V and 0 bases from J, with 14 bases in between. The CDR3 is CASSPGQWSSYEQYF. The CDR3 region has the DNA TGTGCCAGCAGTCCCGGACAGTGGAGCTCCTACGAGCAGTACTTC.

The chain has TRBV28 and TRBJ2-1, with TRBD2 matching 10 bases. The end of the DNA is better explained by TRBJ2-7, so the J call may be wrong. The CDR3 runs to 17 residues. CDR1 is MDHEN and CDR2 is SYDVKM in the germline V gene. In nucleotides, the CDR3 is TGTGCCAGCAGTTTCCCCGAAGCGGGAGGGCCCTACAATGAGCAGTACTTC. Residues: CASSFPEAGGPYNEQYF.

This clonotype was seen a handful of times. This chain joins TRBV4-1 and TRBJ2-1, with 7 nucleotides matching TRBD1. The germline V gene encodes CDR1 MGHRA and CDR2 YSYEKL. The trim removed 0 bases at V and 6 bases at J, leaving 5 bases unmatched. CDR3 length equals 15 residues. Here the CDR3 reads CASSQDGAGGNEQFF. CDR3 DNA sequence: TGCGCCAGCAGCCAAGATGGGGCAGGGGGCAATGAGCAGTTCTTC.

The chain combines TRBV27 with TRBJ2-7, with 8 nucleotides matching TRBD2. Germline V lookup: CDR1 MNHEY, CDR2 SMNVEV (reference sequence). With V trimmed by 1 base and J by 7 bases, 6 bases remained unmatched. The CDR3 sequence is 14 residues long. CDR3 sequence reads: CASSLFGGALEQYF. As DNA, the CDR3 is TGTGCCAGCAGTTTATTCGGGGGGGCCCTTGAGCAGTACTTC.

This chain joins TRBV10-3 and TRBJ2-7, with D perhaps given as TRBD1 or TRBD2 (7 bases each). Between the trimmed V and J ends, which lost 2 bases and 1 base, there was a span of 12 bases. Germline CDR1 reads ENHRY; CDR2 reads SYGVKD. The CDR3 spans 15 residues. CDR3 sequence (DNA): TGTGCCATCAGTGAGCCAGGGGGGGCTTCCTACGAGCAGTACTTC. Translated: CAISEPGGASYEQYF.

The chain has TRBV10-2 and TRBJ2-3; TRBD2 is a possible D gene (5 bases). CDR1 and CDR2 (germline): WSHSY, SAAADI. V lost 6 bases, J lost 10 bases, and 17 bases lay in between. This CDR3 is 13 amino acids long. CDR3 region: CASRMQLGLAQYF. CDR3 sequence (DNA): TGCGCCAGCAGGATGCAACTAGGGCTGGCGCAGTATTTT.

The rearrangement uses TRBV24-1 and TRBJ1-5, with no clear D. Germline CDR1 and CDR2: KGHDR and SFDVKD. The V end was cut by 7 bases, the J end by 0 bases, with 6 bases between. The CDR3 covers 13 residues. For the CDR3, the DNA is TGTGCCACCAGCCTAGATAGCAATCAGCCCCAGCATTTT. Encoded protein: CATSLDSNQPQHF.

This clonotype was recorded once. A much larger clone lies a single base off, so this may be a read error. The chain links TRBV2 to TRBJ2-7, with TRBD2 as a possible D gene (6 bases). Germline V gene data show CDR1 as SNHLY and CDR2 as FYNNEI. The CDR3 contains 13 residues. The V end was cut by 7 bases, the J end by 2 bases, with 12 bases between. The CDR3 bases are TGTGCCAGCATAAAGCGGGTGGCCTACGAGCAGTACTTC. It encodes CASIKRVAYEQYF. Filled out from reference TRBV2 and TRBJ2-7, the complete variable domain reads EPEVTQTPSHQVTQMGQEVILRCVPISNHLYFYWYRQILGQKVEFLVSFYNNEISEKSEIFDDQFSVERPDGSNFTLKIRSTKLEDSAMYFCASIKRVAYEQYFGPGTRLTVT.

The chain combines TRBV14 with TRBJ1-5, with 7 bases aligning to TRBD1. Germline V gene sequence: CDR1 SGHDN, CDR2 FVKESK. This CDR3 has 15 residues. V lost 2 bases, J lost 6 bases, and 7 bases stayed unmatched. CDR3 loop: CASSQRRGRGQPQHF. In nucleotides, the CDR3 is TGTGCCAGCAGCCAACGGAGGGGGCGAGGTCAGCCCCAGCATTTT.

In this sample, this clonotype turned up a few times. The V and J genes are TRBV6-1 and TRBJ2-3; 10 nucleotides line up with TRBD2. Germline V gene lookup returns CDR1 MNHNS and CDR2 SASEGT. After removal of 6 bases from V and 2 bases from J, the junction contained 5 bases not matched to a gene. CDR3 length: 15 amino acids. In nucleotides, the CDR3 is TGTGCCAGCAGCGACGGACTAGCGGCCACAGATACGCAGTATTTT. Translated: CASSDGLAATDTQYF.

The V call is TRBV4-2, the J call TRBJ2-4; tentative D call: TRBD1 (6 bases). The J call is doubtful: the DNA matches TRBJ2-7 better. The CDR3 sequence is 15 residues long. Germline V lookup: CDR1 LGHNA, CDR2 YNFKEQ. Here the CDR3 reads CASSQVGKGVDEQYF. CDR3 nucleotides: TGTGCCAGCAGCCAAGTGGGCAAGGGGGTGGACGAGCAGTACTTC.

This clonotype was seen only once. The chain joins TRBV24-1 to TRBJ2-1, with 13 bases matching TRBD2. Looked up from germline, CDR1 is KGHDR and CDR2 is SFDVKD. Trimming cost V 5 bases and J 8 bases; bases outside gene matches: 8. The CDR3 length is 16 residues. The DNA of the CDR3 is TGTGCCACCAGTGCCCTGACTAGCGGGAGGACAGATGAGCAGTTCTTC. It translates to CATSALTSGRTDEQFF.

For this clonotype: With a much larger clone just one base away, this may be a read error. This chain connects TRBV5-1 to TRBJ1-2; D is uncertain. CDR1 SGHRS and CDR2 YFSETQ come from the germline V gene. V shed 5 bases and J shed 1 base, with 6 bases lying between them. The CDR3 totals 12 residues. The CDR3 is CASRADNYGYTF. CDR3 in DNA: TGCGCCAGCAGGGCAGATAACTATGGCTACACCTTC. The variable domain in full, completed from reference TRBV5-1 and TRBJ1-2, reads KAGVTQTPRYLIKTRGQQVTLSCSPISGHRSVSWYQQTPGQGLQFLFEYFSETQRNKGNFPGRFSGRQFSNSRSEMNVSTLELGDSALYLCASRADNYGYTFGSGTRLTVV.

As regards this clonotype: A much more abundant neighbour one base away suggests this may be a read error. The CDR3, as DNA: TGCGGCGTCGCAGGATCCTACGAGCAGTACTTC. This codes for CGVAGSYEQYF. The chain uses TRBV29-1 and TRBJ2-7; no definite D call. This CDR3 contains 11 residues. The V gene's germline CDR1 is SQVTM and CDR2 ANQGSEA.

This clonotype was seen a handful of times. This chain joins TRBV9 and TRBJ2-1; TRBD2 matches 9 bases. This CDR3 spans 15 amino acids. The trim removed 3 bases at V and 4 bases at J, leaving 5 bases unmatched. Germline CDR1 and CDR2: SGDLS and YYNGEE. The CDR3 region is CASSARGGGYNEQFF. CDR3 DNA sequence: TGTGCCAGCAGCGCGCGGGGGGGCGGGTACAATGAGCAGTTCTTC.

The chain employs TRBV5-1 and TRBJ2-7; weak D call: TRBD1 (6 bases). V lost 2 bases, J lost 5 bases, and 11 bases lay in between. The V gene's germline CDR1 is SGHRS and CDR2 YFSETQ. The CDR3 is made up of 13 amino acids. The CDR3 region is CASSFTGFDEQYF. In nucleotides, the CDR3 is TGCGCCAGCAGCTTCACAGGGTTCGACGAGCAGTACTTC.